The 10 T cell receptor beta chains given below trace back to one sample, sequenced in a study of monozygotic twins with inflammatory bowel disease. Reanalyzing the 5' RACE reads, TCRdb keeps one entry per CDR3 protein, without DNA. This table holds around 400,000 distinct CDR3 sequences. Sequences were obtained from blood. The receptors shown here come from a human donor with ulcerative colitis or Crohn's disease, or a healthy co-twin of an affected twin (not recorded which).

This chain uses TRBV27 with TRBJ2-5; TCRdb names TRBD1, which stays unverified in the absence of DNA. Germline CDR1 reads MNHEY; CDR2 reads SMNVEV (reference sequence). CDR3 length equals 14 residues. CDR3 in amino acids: CASSLRDRVETQYF.

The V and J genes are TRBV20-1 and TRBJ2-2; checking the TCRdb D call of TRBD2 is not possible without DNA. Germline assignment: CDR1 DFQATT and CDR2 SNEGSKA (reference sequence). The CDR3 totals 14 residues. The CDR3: CSAISGGATGELFF.

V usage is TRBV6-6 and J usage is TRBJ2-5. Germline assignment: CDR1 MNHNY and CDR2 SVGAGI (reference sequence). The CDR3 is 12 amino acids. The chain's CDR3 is CASSYSGVTQYF.

The chain's CDR3 is CASSWGLDSNEQFF. This chain links TRBV7-9 with TRBJ2-1; lacking DNA, the TRBD2 call made by TCRdb goes unchecked. Germline CDR1 reads SEHNR; CDR2 reads FQNEAQ (reference sequence). The CDR3 sequence is 14 residues long.

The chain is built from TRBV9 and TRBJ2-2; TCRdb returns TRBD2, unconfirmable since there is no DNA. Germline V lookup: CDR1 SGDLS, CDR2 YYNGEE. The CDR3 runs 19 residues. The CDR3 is CASSSRDIGGVSTTGELFF. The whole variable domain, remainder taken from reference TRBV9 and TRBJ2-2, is DSGVTQTPKHLITATGQRVTLRCSPRSGDLSVYWYQQSLDQGLQFLIQYYNGEERAKGNILERFSAQQFPDLHSELNLSSLELGDSALYFCASSSRDIGGVSTTGELFFGEGSRLTVL.

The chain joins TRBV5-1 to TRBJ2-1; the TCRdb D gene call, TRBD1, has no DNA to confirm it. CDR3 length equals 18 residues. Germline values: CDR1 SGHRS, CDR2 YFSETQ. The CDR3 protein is CASSPGTRSGRAFNEQFF.

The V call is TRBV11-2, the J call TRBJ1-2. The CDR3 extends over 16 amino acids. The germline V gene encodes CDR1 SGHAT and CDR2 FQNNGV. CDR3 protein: CASSSLRTGVNYGYTF.

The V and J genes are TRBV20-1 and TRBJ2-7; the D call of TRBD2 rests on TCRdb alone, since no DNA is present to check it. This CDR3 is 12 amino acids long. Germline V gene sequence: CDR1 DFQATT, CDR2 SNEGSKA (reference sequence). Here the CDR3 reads CSATERGYEQYF.

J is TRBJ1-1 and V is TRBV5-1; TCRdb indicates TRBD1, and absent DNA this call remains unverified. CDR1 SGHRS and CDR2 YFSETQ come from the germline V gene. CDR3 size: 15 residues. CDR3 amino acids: CASSYDIARGVEAFF.

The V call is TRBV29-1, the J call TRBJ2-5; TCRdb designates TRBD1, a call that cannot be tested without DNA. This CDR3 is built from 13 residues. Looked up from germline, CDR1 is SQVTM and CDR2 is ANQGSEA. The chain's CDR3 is CSVGSGGRETQYF.